Following are 9 T cell receptor beta chains from one sample sequenced in a study of T cells in Graves' hyperthyroidism and ophthalmopathy. The source material, RNA transcripts, was used to amplify TCR beta CDR3 regions. Researchers ran a first-round RT-PCR on the TCR CDR3 using the HTBI primer set. MiXCR, run by TCRdb on the multiplex PCR reads, gives a single entry per CDR3 protein. Of 450,000 to 650,000 distinct CDR3 sequences in the sample, less than 25% were seen once. Material for sequencing was blood. The source is a man aged 18 to 30 with Graves' hyperthyroidism.

The sample holds many counts of this clonotype. The chain recombines TRBV5-1 with TRBJ1-1; 10 bases match TRBD1. There are 15 residues in the CDR3. The V and J ends lost 0 bases and 8 bases, in that order; junction bases with no gene match: 7. The germline V gene encodes CDR1 SGHRS and CDR2 YFSETQ. The CDR3 nucleotides are TGCGCCAGCAGCTTGGCGCCGGGACAGGGGCAGGAAGCTTTCTTT. It yields the protein CASSLAPGQGQEAFF.

This clonotype came up a few times. The rearrangement joins TRBV2 to TRBJ1-5; D unresolved. The germline gives CDR1 SNHLY, CDR2 FYNNEI. V was trimmed by 6 bases and J by 1 base, leaving 13 bases between them. The CDR3 has 15 amino acids. CDR3 protein: CASSGDVFSNQPQHF. Written as DNA, the CDR3 is TGTGCCAGCAGCGGGGATGTCTTCAGCAATCAGCCCCAGCATTTT. Variable domain in full (rest from reference TRBV2 and TRBJ1-5): EPEVTQTPSHQVTQMGQEVILRCVPISNHLYFYWYRQILGQKVEFLVSFYNNEISEKSEIFDDQFSVERPDGSNFTLKIRSTKLEDSAMYFCASSGDVFSNQPQHFGDGTRLSIL.

This clonotype was seen repeatedly, ten times or more. The V gene is TRBV6-4, the J gene TRBJ1-5, with D tentatively TRBD1 (6 bases). CDR3 size: 16 residues. Trimming left V 0 bases short and J 0 bases short, with 9 bases between. CDR1 and CDR2 (germline): MRHNA, SNTAGT. CDR3 nucleotides: TGTGCCAGCAGTGACTCGGGACAAAATAGCAATCAGCCCCAGCATTTT. Amino acid sequence: CASSDSGQNSNQPQHF.

This clonotype was detected ten times or more. The chain combines TRBV28 with TRBJ2-1; 9 nucleotides line up with TRBD1. Germline V gene sequence: CDR1 MDHEN, CDR2 SYDVKM. The CDR3 has 15 amino acids. V lost 7 bases and J lost 12; bases outside the gene matches: 16. In DNA form, the CDR3 reads TGTGCCAGCACCATAGAGGGAGATCGACAGGGGGTGCAGTTCTTC. Encoded protein: CASTIEGDRQGVQFF.

This clonotype appeared many times. The chain couples TRBV20-1 to TRBJ1-1; no definite D call. Trimming stripped 3 bases from V and 4 bases from J, with 9 bases between. CDR3 length: 12 amino acids. Per germline, CDR1 DFQATT and CDR2 SNEGSKA (reference sequence). CDR3 nucleotides: TGCAGTGCTAGGAGGGATGGCACTGAAGCTTTCTTT. As protein: CSARRDGTEAFF.

V usage is TRBV6-2 or TRBV6-3 and J usage is TRBJ2-6; 7 positions agree with TRBD1. CDR3 size: 18 residues. V lost 0 bases and J lost 2; bases outside the gene matches: 7. Germline CDR1 reads MNHEY; CDR2 reads SVGEGT. The CDR3 DNA sequence: TGTGCCAGCAGTTACTCGAAGAACAGGGGTACTGGGGCCAACGTCCTGACTTTC. Translated, it gives CASSYSKNRGTGANVLTF.

The table lists this clonotype with many counts. The CDR3 loop reads CASSQPGGDEQYF. The CDR3 bases are TGTGCCAGCAGCCAGCCTGGCGGGGACGAGCAGTACTTC. The rearrangement joins TRBV3-1 to TRBJ2-7, with a possible D match to TRBD2 (6 bases). The V end lost 3 bases, the J end lost 5 bases, and 11 bases lay between the germline ends. The CDR3 sequence is 13 residues long. Germline CDR1 and CDR2: LGHDT and YNNKEL (reference sequence).

This clonotype was recorded at least ten times. The rearrangement joins TRBV5-1 to TRBJ1-2; no clear D. Trimming pared 4 bases from V and 5 bases from J, leaving 15 bases between. The CDR3 extends over 14 amino acids. Looked up from germline, CDR1 is SGHRS and CDR2 is YFSETQ. In DNA, the CDR3 is TGCGCCAGCAGCCCAATGACTAGGGAATATGGCTACACCTTC. Protein sequence: CASSPMTREYGYTF. The complete variable domain, with remaining parts taken from reference TRBV5-1 and TRBJ1-2, reads KAGVTQTPRYLIKTRGQQVTLSCSPISGHRSVSWYQQTPGQGLQFLFEYFSETQRNKGNFPGRFSGRQFSNSRSEMNVSTLELGDSALYLCASSPMTREYGYTFGSGTRLTVV.

This clonotype occurred many times. The chain has TRBV2 and TRBJ1-1; D is ambiguous. CDR3 length: 13 amino acids. The germline gives CDR1 SNHLY, CDR2 FYNNEI. Trimming removed 5 bases from V and 2 bases from J, with 9 bases in between. CDR3 amino acids: CASSPEHNTEAFF. For the CDR3, the DNA is TGTGCCAGCAGTCCTGAACATAACACTGAAGCTTTCTTT.